Listed below are T cell receptor beta chains from one sample, sequenced in a study of T-cell reconstitution after alpha-beta-depleted transplantation in children. TCRdb reprocessed the PCR reads with MiXCR, giving one entry per CDR3 protein. The sample yields 600,000 to 700,000 distinct CDR3 sequences, approximately 16% seen once. The sample in question was PBMCs from the stem cell graft donor, obtained from the stem cell graft. All receptors derive from a human donor who donated a stem cell graft to a child with acute myeloid leukemia. CDR3s include the opening cysteine and the closing phenylalanine or tryptophan. The D gene is left open where the match is weak. Clone sizes are given selectively: once, few, many, or a class where the clone is expanded.

>many|TRBV20-1|TRBJ1-5|TRBD1
TGCAGTGCTAGATCTGGACAGGGATTTTATCAGCCCCAGCATTTT
CSARSGQGFYQPQHF
>.|TRBV14|TRBJ2-2|.
TGTGCCAGCAGCCAAGCAGGCGCCGGCACCGGGGAGCTGTTTTTT
CASSQAGAGTGELFF
>few|TRBV11-2|TRBJ2-1|TRBD1
TGTGCCAGCAGCTTCAGGGGGCTTGGGTACAATGAGCAGTTCTTC
CASSFRGLGYNEQFF
>.|TRBV4-3|TRBJ2-3|TRBD2
TGCGCCAGCAGCCAAGAGCTAGCGGTCCCTAGCACAGATACGCAGTATTTT
CASSQELAVPSTDTQYF
>few|TRBV20-1|TRBJ2-5|TRBD1
TGCAGTGCTGAGGGACAGAAGAAAGAGACCCAGTACTTC
CSAEGQKKETQYF
>many|TRBV6-4|TRBJ2-3|.
TGTGCCAGCAGTGACAAGGAAGGGCCAGATACGCAGTATTTT
CASSDKEGPDTQYF
>many|TRBV20-1|TRBJ1-5|TRBD1
TGCAGTGCTCAAGGGACAGGATTTATTAGCAATCAGCCCCAGCATTTT
CSAQGTGFISNQPQHF
>many|TRBV20-1|TRBJ1-5|TRBD1
TGCAGTGCTAGAGCCATCAGGGGGGTCTCGAGCAATCAGCCCCAGCATTTT
CSARAIRGVSSNQPQHF
>.|TRBV20-1|TRBJ2-1|TRBD2
TGCTGTGCTAGAGCTACTAGCGGGGGGGGCAATGAGCAGTTCTTC
CCARATSGGGNEQFF
>.|TRBV20-1|TRBJ2-5|TRBD2
TGCAGTGCTAGAGACGGGGGGGCCGGGGAAGAGACCCAGTACTTC
CSARDGGAGEETQYF
>many|TRBV20-1|TRBJ1-4|.
TGCAGTGCTAGGAGGCGGTCTAATGAAAAACTGTTTTTT
CSARRRSNEKLFF
>few|TRBV20-1|TRBJ1-2|.
TGCAGTGCCCAGTCGGGGGTTGGGAGCTATGGCTACACCTTC
CSAQSGVGSYGYTF
>many|TRBV5-6|TRBJ1-6|TRBD1
TGTGCCAGCAGTTTAGGGGGCAGTAATTCACCCCTCCACTTT
CASSLGGSNSPLHF
>many|TRBV20-1|TRBJ1-2|.
TGCAGTGCTAGACTGAGACAGCTCTATGGCTACACCTTC
CSARLRQLYGYTF
>few|TRBV7-9|TRBJ1-2|.
TGTGCCAGCAGCTTTGGGACATCAAACTATGGCTACACCTTC
CASSFGTSNYGYTF
>few|TRBV6-1|TRBJ2-3|TRBD2
TGTGCCAGCAGTGGCCCGGGGACTAGCGGCCTACTTAACCCTAAAGATACGCAGTATTTT
CASSGPGTSGLLNPKDTQYF